The 11 T cell receptor beta chains listed next were all sequenced from one sample in a study of graft-versus-host responses after intestinal transplantation. For these receptors, no antigen is known. Sequenced by immunoSEQ multiplex PCR; TCRdb stores in-frame clones only, minus some. The sample records fewer than 110,000 clones, 90% to 95% being singletons. The sequences come from unstimulated CD8+ T cells sorted from spleen or lymph node cells, collected before intestinal transplant. The receptors derive from a human donor who received an intestinal transplant.

The chain couples TRBV6-5 to TRBJ2-3, with TRBD2 identical over 8 bases. Per germline, CDR1 MNHEY and CDR2 SVGAGI. The junction had 7 bases not matched to a gene; V was cut back by 6 bases and J by 2 bases. CDR3 length equals 15 residues. CDR3 nucleotides: TGTGCCAGCAGAACAAGCGGGGGAAACACAGATACGCAGTATTTT. Translated: CASRTSGGNTDTQYF.

The chain uses TRBV27 and TRBJ1-5; D is perhaps TRBD1 (5 bases). This CDR3 is 13 amino acids long. Germline loops: CDR1 MNHEY, CDR2 SMNVEV (reference sequence). The V end lost 2 bases, the J end lost 5 bases, and 7 bases lay between the germline ends. The CDR3 is CASSLQGYQPQHF. CDR3 bases: TGTGCCAGCAGTTTACAGGGATATCAGCCCCAGCATTTT.

The rearrangement uses TRBV19 and TRBJ1-3; a possible D gene is TRBD1 (5 bases). The CDR3 loop spans 15 amino acids. The V gene's germline CDR1 is LNHDA and CDR2 SQIVND (reference sequence). Trimming left V 4 bases short and J 0 bases short, with 10 bases between. The CDR3 DNA is TGTGCCAGTAGTAAGACAGTCTACTCTGGAAACACCATATATTTT. Translated, it gives CASSKTVYSGNTIYF.

The chain employs TRBV7-9 and TRBJ2-1, with 7 bases fitting TRBD1. Per the germline V gene, CDR1 is SEHNR and CDR2 is FQNEAQ (reference sequence). The CDR3 is 12 amino acids. V lost 3 bases to trimming and J lost 14 bases; unmatched junction nucleotides: 7. Written as DNA, the CDR3 is TGTGCCAGCAGCTTCCCCGGACAGGTTAAGTTCTTC. It translates to CASSFPGQVKFF. The full variable domain, rest sourced from reference TRBV7-9 and TRBJ2-1, is DTGVSQNPRHKITKRGQNVTFRCDPISEHNRLYWYRQTLGQGPEFLTYFQNEAQLEKSRLLSDRFSAERPKGSFSTLEIQRTEQGDSAMYLCASSFPGQVKFFGPGTRLTVL.

This sequence joins TRBV7-9 and TRBJ2-1, with a weak D call TRBD2 (6 bases). V was clipped by 4 bases and J by 9 bases, with 10 bases between them. The CDR3 covers 12 residues. Germline CDR1 reads SEHNR; CDR2 reads FQNEAQ (reference sequence). The CDR3 region is CASSSGLPEQFF. Here the CDR3 DNA reads TGTGCCAGCAGCTCCGGACTACCTGAGCAGTTCTTC.

This sequence joins TRBV2 and TRBJ2-7; the match to TRBD1 covers 8 bases. Germline V gene sequence: CDR1 SNHLY, CDR2 FYNNEI. V trimming: 9 bases; J trimming: 2 bases; junction bases outside the gene matches: 6. The CDR3 has 13 amino acids. CDR3 nucleotide sequence: TGTGCCAGTCAAGGACAGGGTACCTACGAGCAGTACTTC. Translated, it gives CASQGQGTYEQYF.

The gene calls are TRBV19 and TRBJ2-5; 7 bases match TRBD2. Germline trimming cut 1 base from V and 5 bases from J; bases unmatched to any gene: 10. The germline V gene has CDR1 LNHDA and CDR2 SQIVND (reference sequence). This CDR3 region has 16 residues. As DNA, the CDR3 is TGTGCCAGTAGTATAGTCGGGCAGGGAGGGACGGAGACCCAGTACTTC. Translated: CASSIVGQGGTETQYF.

This chain links TRBV7-2 with TRBJ2-7; D uncertain. The germline V gene has CDR1 SGHTA and CDR2 FQGNSA. Trimming pared 5 bases from V and 0 bases from J, leaving 17 bases between. The CDR3 is 16 amino acids. The CDR3 protein is CASSLSADGPSYEQYF. CDR3 sequence (DNA): TGTGCCAGCAGCCTTTCTGCGGACGGCCCCTCCTACGAGCAGTACTTC.

This clone was seen just once. The chain recombines TRBV19 with TRBJ1-5; D not certain. This CDR3 is built from 15 residues. Trimming left V 5 bases short and J 3 bases short, with 14 bases between. Per the germline V gene, CDR1 is LNHDA and CDR2 is SQIVND (reference sequence). The chain's CDR3 is CASSYMDGPNQPQHF. The CDR3 coding sequence is TGTGCCAGTAGTTATATGGACGGTCCCAATCAGCCCCAGCATTTT.

The chain joins TRBV7-9 to TRBJ2-1, with D possibly being TRBD2 (6 bases). Germline CDR1 reads SEHNR; CDR2 reads FQNEAQ (reference sequence). The CDR3 loop spans 15 amino acids. V shed 4 bases and J shed 1 base, with 11 bases lying between them. The CDR3 coding sequence is TGTGCCAGCAGCTCAACGGGGGTTTCCTACAATGAGCAGTTCTTC. Protein: CASSSTGVSYNEQFF. The whole variable domain, remainder taken from reference TRBV7-9 and TRBJ2-1, is DTGVSQNPRHKITKRGQNVTFRCDPISEHNRLYWYRQTLGQGPEFLTYFQNEAQLEKSRLLSDRFSAERPKGSFSTLEIQRTEQGDSAMYLCASSSTGVSYNEQFFGPGTRLTVL.

Turning to this clone: Other DNA sequences from this sample encode an identical CDR3 as well. The gene calls are TRBV10-2 and TRBJ1-5, with unresolved D. The CDR3 spans 14 residues. Germline V CDR1 and CDR2: WSHSY, SAAADI. The ends were cut back, 4 bases at V and 6 bases at J, with 13 bases in the middle. The CDR3 nucleotides are TGCGCCAGCAGTGGGGATAGAGGCAGTCAGCCCCAGCATTTT. It encodes CASSGDRGSQPQHF.